This T cell receptor (beta chain) was recovered during a study of cytomegalovirus exposure and HLA in healthy donors. In regard to this clone: Its antigen is unknown.

Germline V gene data show CDR1 as SQVTM and CDR2 as ANQGSEA. The CDR3 length is 15 residues. Trimming at V came to 2 bases and at J to 5 bases, leaving 5 bases not matched to a gene. The PCR contained 60 Vbeta and 13 Jbeta primers. Clones were sequenced by immunoSEQ multiplex PCR, and TCRdb holds only the in-frame ones, with some missing. The sample yields fewer than 100,000 clones, about 78% seen once. Whole-study findings and limits: Roughly even sequencing depth across donors was the assumption behind the presence/absence analyses. Immune exposure information comprised only CMV serostatus. It was shown in a later analysis that HLA-associated TCR beta chains were more clonally expanded than other, equally common chains. The likely explanation for a cluster of highly shared sequence variants was sequencing artifact.

This sequence joins TRBV29-1 and TRBJ2-3, with 12 bases fitting TRBD2. The TCR originated in a male donor in good health and CMV-seronegative. Input material: PBMCs. CDR3 protein: CSVEWPSGREDTQYF. The CDR3 DNA reads TGCAGCGTTGAATGGCCTAGCGGGAGGGAAGATACGCAGTATTTT.